These 14 T cell receptor beta chains were sequenced from one sample in a study of blood T cell repertoires in COVID-19. TCRdb's table, derived via immunoSEQ multiplex PCR, lists solely in-frame clones and lacks some. The sample lists under 150,000 clones; about 84% were seen once. Sequencing used peripheral blood. The source of these receptors is a woman between 45 and 65 years old with acute or convalescent COVID-19.

The J gene is TRBJ2-7, the V gene TRBV5-1, with TRBD2 matching 9 bases. Per the germline V gene, CDR1 is SGHRS and CDR2 is YFSETQ. CDR3 length: 14 residues. The V and J ends lost 3 bases and 4 bases, in that order; junction bases with no gene match: 5. CDR3 sequence reads: CASSSAGGVYEQYF. CDR3 nucleotides: TGCGCCAGCAGCTCCGCGGGGGGGGTGTACGAGCAGTACTTC. Looking up the rest from reference TRBV5-1 and TRBJ2-7 gives the full variable domain: KAGVTQTPRYLIKTRGQQVTLSCSPISGHRSVSWYQQTPGQGLQFLFEYFSETQRNKGNFPGRFSGRQFSNSRSEMNVSTLELGDSALYLCASSSAGGVYEQYFGPGTRLTVT.

CDR3 protein: CASTPTGRNYEQYF. The CDR3 DNA follows: TGTGCCAGCACCCCTACAGGGAGAAACTACGAGCAGTACTTC. This chain uses TRBV2 with TRBJ2-7, with D perhaps TRBD1 (6 bases). The V end lost 7 bases, the J end lost 3 bases, and 16 bases lay between the germline ends. Per germline, CDR1 SNHLY and CDR2 FYNNEI. The CDR3 length is 14 residues. The whole variable domain, remainder taken from reference TRBV2 and TRBJ2-7, is EPEVTQTPSHQVTQMGQEVILRCVPISNHLYFYWYRQILGQKVEFLVSFYNNEISEKSEIFDDQFSVERPDGSNFTLKIRSTKLEDSAMYFCASTPTGRNYEQYFGPGTRLTVT.

J is TRBJ1-4 and V is TRBV7-2, with TRBD1 identical over 7 bases. The CDR3 contains 15 residues. V gave up 4 bases and J gave up 0 bases; unmatched junction bases: 2. Germline values: CDR1 SGHTA, CDR2 FQGNSA. The CDR3 sequence: CASSYRGPTNEKLFF. In DNA, the CDR3 is TGTGCCAGCAGCTACAGGGGCCCAACTAATGAAAAACTGTTTTTT.

The chain employs TRBV6-6 and TRBJ1-2; 7 nucleotides agree with TRBD1. CDR3 length: 16 residues. Unmatched junction bases numbered 13, after V lost 4 bases and J lost 5 bases. Looked up from germline, CDR1 is MNHNY and CDR2 is SVGAGI (reference sequence). CDR3 amino acids: CASSFTTGTGSYGYTF. As DNA, the CDR3 is TGTGCCAGCAGTTTCACGACAGGGACGGGCTCATATGGCTACACCTTC.

The chain recombines TRBV3-1 (or the pseudogene TRBV3-2) with TRBJ2-3; possibly TRBD2 for D (7 bases). CDR3 length equals 15 residues. Germline CDR1 reads LGHDT; CDR2 reads YNNKEL (reference sequence). The V end lost 4 bases, the J end lost 2 bases, and 13 bases lay between the germline ends. DNA of the CDR3: TGTGCCAGCAGCCGTACAGGGAGGGACACAGATACGCAGTATTTT. Translating gives CASSRTGRDTDTQYF.

This clone has more than one count but fewer than ten. The J gene is TRBJ1-1, the V gene TRBV19; 9 nucleotides align to TRBD1. The CDR3 consists of 14 residues. Germline V gene lookup returns CDR1 LNHDA and CDR2 SQIVND (reference sequence). V dropped 5 bases and J dropped 3; count of bases not matched to a gene: 4. The CDR3 here is CASSSTGGYTEAFF. CDR3 bases: TGTGCCAGTAGTTCAACAGGGGGCTACACTGAAGCTTTCTTT.

The chain employs TRBV7-8 and TRBJ1-3; 8 nucleotides match TRBD1. Trimming cost V 5 bases and J 4 bases; bases outside gene matches: 7. Germline CDR1 and CDR2: SGHVS and FQNEAQ. This CDR3 has 15 residues. CDR3 DNA sequence: TGTGCCAGCAGCGCCACAGGGGGAGGGGGAAACACCATATATTTT. This encodes CASSATGGGGNTIYF.

CDR3 nucleotide sequence: TGTGCCACCAGTGATTCCCGCGGGGGGGATGGCTACACCTTC. This encodes CATSDSRGGDGYTF. The genes are TRBV24-1 and TRBJ1-2; a possible D gene is TRBD1 (5 bases). The V and J ends lost 2 bases and 6 bases respectively, with 12 bases between them. Germline V gene sequence: CDR1 KGHDR, CDR2 SFDVKD. The CDR3 consists of 14 residues.

This clone was seen just once. V usage is TRBV7-9 and J usage is TRBJ2-3; tentative D call: TRBD1 (7 bases). The germline V gene encodes CDR1 SEHNR and CDR2 FQNEAQ (reference sequence). This CDR3 region has 16 residues. Trimming removed 1 base from V and 0 bases from J, with 11 bases in between. The CDR3 nucleotides read TGTGCCAGCAGCTTAGAGGCGGGACAGAGCACAGATACGCAGTATTTT. Protein sequence: CASSLEAGQSTDTQYF.

The J gene is TRBJ1-2, the V gene TRBV18, with D unresolved. This CDR3 contains 13 residues. Trimming took off 3 bases at V and 1 base at J, with 6 bases between the two ends. Germline values: CDR1 KGHSH, CDR2 LQKENI. The CDR3 nucleotides are TGTGCCAGCTCACCGGGAGATAACTATGGCTACACCTTC. It encodes CASSPGDNYGYTF.

This clone occurred a few times. The chain recombines TRBV4-1 with TRBJ2-1; D possibly corresponds to TRBD1 (6 bases). V lost 4 bases, J lost 10 bases, and 14 bases lay in between. This CDR3 is built from 13 residues. Germline V gene sequence: CDR1 MGHRA, CDR2 YSYEKL. The CDR3 sequence is CASSRDTGTEQFF. CDR3 nucleotide sequence: TGCGCCAGCAGCCGGGATACCGGGACAGAGCAGTTCTTC.

This clone came up once. J is TRBJ2-1 and V is TRBV3-1 (or the pseudogene TRBV3-2), with D maybe TRBD2 (6 bases). CDR1 LGHDT and CDR2 YNNKEL come from the germline V gene (reference sequence). The CDR3 is 12 amino acids. V lost 8 bases to trimming and J lost 4 bases, with 9 bases between them. The chain's CDR3 is CASEAGYNEQFF. The CDR3 nucleotides are TGTGCCAGCGAGGCGGGGTACAATGAGCAGTTCTTC.

The rearrangement links TRBV6-5 to TRBJ2-7; 7 positions match TRBD2. This CDR3 comprises 15 residues. The trim removed 0 bases at V and 0 bases at J, leaving 2 bases unmatched. Germline V gene data show CDR1 as MNHEY and CDR2 as SVGAGI. CDR3 DNA: TGTGCCAGCAGTTACTCGAGCGGGGTCTCCTACGAGCAGTACTTC. Encoded protein: CASSYSSGVSYEQYF.

The V gene is TRBV3-1 (or the pseudogene TRBV3-2), the J gene TRBJ1-6; possibly TRBD1 for D (5 bases). Trimming took off 0 bases at V and 11 bases at J, with 14 bases between the two ends. This CDR3 spans 15 amino acids. Per the germline V gene, CDR1 is LGHDT and CDR2 is YNNKEL (reference sequence). The CDR3 region is CASSQDYGAAAPLHF. For the CDR3, the DNA is TGTGCCAGCAGCCAAGATTATGGGGCCGCGGCACCCCTCCACTTT.